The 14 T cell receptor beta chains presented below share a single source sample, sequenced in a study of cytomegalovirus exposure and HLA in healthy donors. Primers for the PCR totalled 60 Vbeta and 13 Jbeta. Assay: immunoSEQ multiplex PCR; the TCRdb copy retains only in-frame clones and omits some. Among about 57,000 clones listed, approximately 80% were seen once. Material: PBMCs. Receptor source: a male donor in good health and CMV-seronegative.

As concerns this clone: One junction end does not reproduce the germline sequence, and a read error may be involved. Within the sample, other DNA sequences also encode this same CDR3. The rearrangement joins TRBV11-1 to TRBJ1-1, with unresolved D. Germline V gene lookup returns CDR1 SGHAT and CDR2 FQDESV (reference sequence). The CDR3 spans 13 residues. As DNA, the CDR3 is TGTGCCAGCAGTATTAGCATTAACACTGAAGCTTTTTTT. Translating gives CASSISINTEAFF.

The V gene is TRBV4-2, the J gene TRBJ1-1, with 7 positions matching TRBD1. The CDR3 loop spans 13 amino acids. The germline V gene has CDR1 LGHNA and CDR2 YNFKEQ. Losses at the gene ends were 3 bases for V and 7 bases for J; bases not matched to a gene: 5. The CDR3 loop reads CASSHQTGLEAFF. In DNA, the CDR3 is TGTGCCAGCAGCCATCAGACAGGGCTTGAAGCTTTCTTT.

The CDR3 region is CASTLLGGGTDTQYF. DNA for the CDR3: TGTGCCAGCACCCTCCTGGGCGGGGGCACAGATACGCAGTATTTT. This chain uses TRBV7-2 with TRBJ2-3; a possible D gene is TRBD2 (6 bases). The V gene lost 7 bases and the J gene lost 1 base, with 15 bases spanning the gap. Germline V gene data show CDR1 as SGHTA and CDR2 as FQGNSA. The CDR3 length is 15 residues. The complete variable domain, with remaining parts taken from reference TRBV7-2 and TRBJ2-3, reads GAGVSQSPSNKVTEKGKDVELRCDPISGHTALYWYRQSLGQGLEFLIYFQGNSAPDKSGLPSDRFSAERTGGSVSTLTIQRTQQEDSAVYLCASTLLGGGTDTQYFGPGTRLTVL.

The CDR3 sequence is CASSSGLAGGPGYNEQFF. The CDR3 coding sequence is TGTGCCAGCAGCTCGGGACTAGCGGGGGGGCCGGGTTACAATGAGCAGTTCTTC. J is TRBJ2-1 and V is TRBV7-6, with 16 bases matching TRBD2. V trimming: 4 bases; J trimming: 4 bases; junction bases outside the gene matches: 7. The CDR3 has 18 amino acids. Germline V CDR1 and CDR2: SGHVS, FNYEAQ.

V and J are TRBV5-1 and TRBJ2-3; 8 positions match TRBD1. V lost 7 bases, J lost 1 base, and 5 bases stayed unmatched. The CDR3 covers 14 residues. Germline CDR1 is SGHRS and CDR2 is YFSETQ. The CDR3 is CASGPGQGTDTQYF. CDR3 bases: TGCGCCAGCGGCCCGGGACAGGGCACAGATACGCAGTATTTT.

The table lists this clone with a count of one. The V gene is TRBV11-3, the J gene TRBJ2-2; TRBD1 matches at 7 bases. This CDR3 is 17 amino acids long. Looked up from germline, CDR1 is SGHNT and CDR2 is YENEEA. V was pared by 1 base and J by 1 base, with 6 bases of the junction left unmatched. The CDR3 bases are TGTGCCAGCAGCTTAGGTGTGCGGACAGGGAACACCGGGGAGCTGTTTTTT. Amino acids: CASSLGVRTGNTGELFF. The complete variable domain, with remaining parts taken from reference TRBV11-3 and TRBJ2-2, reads EAGVVQSPRYKIIEKKQPVAFWCNPISGHNTLYWYLQNLGQGPELLIRYENEEAVDDSQLPKDRFSAERLKGVDSTLKIQPAELGDSAVYLCASSLGVRTGNTGELFFGEGSRLTVL.

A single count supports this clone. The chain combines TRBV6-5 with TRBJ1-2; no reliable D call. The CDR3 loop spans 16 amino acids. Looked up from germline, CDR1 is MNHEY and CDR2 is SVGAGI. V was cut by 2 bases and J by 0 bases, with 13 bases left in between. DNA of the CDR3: TGTGCCAGCAGTTACCGGGGAGGGATAACTAACTATGGCTACACCTTC. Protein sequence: CASSYRGGITNYGYTF.

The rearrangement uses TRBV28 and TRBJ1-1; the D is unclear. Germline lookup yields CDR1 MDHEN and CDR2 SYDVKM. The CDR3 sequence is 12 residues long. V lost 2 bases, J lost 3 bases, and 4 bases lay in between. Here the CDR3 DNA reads TGTGCCAGCAGTTTAACAGACACTGAAGCTTTCTTT. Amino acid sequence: CASSLTDTEAFF.

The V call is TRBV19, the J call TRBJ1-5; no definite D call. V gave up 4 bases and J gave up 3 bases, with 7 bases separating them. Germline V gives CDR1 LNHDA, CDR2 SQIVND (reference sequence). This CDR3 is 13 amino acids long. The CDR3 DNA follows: TGTGCCAGTAGTACCCAACACAATCAGCCCCAGCATTTT. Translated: CASSTQHNQPQHF.

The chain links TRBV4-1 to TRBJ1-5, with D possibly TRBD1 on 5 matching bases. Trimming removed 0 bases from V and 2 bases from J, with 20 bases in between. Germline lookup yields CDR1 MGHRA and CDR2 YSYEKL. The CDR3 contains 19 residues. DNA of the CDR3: TGCGCCAGCAGCCAAGAGCCGCCTCGGGGACTGGGGGGCAATCAGCCCCAGCATTTT. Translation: CASSQEPPRGLGGNQPQHF.

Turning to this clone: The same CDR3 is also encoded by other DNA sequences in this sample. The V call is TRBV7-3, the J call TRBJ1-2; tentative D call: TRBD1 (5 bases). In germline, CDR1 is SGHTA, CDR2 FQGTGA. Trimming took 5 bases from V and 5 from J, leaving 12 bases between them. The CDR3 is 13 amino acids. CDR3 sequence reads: CASSRDRRYGYTF. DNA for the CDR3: TGTGCCAGCAGCCGCGACAGACGATATGGCTACACCTTC.

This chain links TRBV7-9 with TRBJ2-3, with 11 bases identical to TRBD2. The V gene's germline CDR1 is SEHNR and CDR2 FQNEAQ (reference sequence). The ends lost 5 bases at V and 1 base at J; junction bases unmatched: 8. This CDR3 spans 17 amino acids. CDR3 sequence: CASSRDSGGAGTDTQYF. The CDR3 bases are TGTGCCAGCAGCCGTGATAGCGGGGGGGCCGGCACAGATACGCAGTATTTT.

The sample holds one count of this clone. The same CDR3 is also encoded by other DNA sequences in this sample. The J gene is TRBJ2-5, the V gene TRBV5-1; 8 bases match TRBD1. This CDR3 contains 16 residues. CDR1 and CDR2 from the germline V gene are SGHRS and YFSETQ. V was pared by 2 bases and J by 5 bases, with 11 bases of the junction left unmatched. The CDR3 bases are TGCGCCAGCAGCTTAACCGAACAGGGGGACCTGGAGACCCAGTACTTC. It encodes CASSLTEQGDLETQYF.

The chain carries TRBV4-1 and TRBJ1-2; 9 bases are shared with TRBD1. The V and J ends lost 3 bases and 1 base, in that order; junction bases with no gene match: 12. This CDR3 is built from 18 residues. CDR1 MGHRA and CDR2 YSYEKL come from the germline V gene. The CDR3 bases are TGCGCCAGCAGCCATATTACCGGACAGGGGACAGTTAACTATGGCTACACCTTC. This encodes CASSHITGQGTVNYGYTF.